The 20 T cell receptor beta chains in this list originate from one sample, sequenced in a study of T cells after yellow fever vaccination. TCRdb passed the 5' RACE reads through MiXCR, listing each CDR3 protein once. In the table there are some 160,000 distinct CDR3 sequences, roughly a tenth of which are singletons. The starting material was CD8+ T cells sorted from PBMCs, obtained 45 days after the yellow fever booster vaccination. The source of these receptors is a man younger than 35 who received the YFV17D yellow fever vaccine.

This clonotype was picked up a small number of times. V gene TRBV6-2 or TRBV6-3 combines with J gene TRBJ2-5, with 12 bases matching TRBD2. Trimming cost V 4 bases and J 5 bases; bases outside gene matches: 8. The CDR3 covers 16 residues. CDR1 and CDR2 (germline): MNHEY, SVGEGT. CDR3 DNA: TGTGCCAGCAGTTCCTCACTAGCGGGGGGTATGGAGACCCAGTACTTC. It specifies CASSSSLAGGMETQYF.

This clonotype came up many times. The J gene is TRBJ2-1, the V gene TRBV29-1; D remains ambiguous. CDR3 length: 14 residues. The ends were cut back, 2 bases at V and 8 bases at J, with 16 bases in the middle. Per the germline V gene, CDR1 is SQVTM and CDR2 is ANQGSEA. CDR3 nucleotide sequence: TGCAGCGTTGAATTTGTCGGCTTCCCATATGAGCAGTTCTTC. Translated, it gives CSVEFVGFPYEQFF.

V gene TRBV12-5 combines with J gene TRBJ1-6; perhaps TRBD1 as D (5 bases). Germline V gene data show CDR1 as LGHNT and CDR2 as FRNRAP. The CDR3 totals 14 residues. The ends were cut back, 5 bases at V and 8 bases at J, with 13 bases in the middle. The CDR3, as DNA: TGTGCTAGTGGTCTAGGGGTGGGGGATTCACCCCTCCACTTT. Protein product: CASGLGVGDSPLHF.

The chain combines TRBV6-5 with TRBJ2-5, with unresolved D. The CDR3 spans 14 residues. The V gene lost 0 bases and the J gene lost 0 bases, with 5 bases spanning the gap. Per the germline V gene, CDR1 is MNHEY and CDR2 is SVGAGI. CDR3 residues: CASSYSPNQETQYF. The CDR3 DNA follows: TGTGCCAGCAGTTACTCGCCGAACCAAGAGACCCAGTACTTC.

This clonotype was detected only a few times. The chain joins TRBV6-5 to TRBJ1-2, with D possibly TRBD1 on 6 matching bases. V lost 0 bases, J lost 0 bases, and 17 bases lay in between. This CDR3 spans 18 amino acids. CDR1 and CDR2 (germline): MNHEY, SVGAGI. This CDR3 is CASSYSNTGIGSNYGYTF. The CDR3 nucleotides read TGTGCCAGCAGTTACTCGAACACAGGGATAGGGTCTAACTATGGCTACACCTTC.

This clonotype was counted a few times. The chain recombines TRBV27 with TRBJ2-1; D call uncertain. Germline V gene sequence: CDR1 MNHEY, CDR2 SMNVEV (reference sequence). Trimming took 3 bases from V and 9 from J, leaving 12 bases between them. The CDR3 has 13 residues. This CDR3 reads CASSFGSRSEQFF. For the CDR3, the DNA is TGTGCCAGCAGTTTTGGTAGCCGGAGTGAGCAGTTCTTC.

This clonotype was recorded a few times. The chain combines TRBV7-6 with TRBJ2-5, with D perhaps matching TRBD1 (5 bases). The germline gives CDR1 SGHVS, CDR2 FNYEAQ. CDR3 length: 15 residues. V lost 4 bases to trimming and J lost 0 bases, with 12 bases between them. CDR3 region: CASSSYVTDQETQYF. The CDR3 bases are TGTGCCAGCAGCTCCTACGTGACAGACCAAGAGACCCAGTACTTC.

The chain joins TRBV6-5 to TRBJ2-2; a weak D match, TRBD1 (5 bases). The germline V and J ends were trimmed by 0 bases and 4 bases, with 12 bases remaining between them. From germline, CDR1 is MNHEY and CDR2 SVGAGI. This CDR3 spans 16 amino acids. The CDR3 reads CASSYSGPAGTGELFF. Here the CDR3 DNA reads TGTGCCAGCAGTTACTCGGGGCCAGCAGGCACCGGGGAGCTGTTTTTT.

This clonotype was observed at least ten times. V is TRBV7-9 and J is TRBJ2-3, with D unresolved. CDR3 length: 14 amino acids. V lost 10 bases to trimming and J lost 0 bases, with 14 bases between them. CDR1 and CDR2 (germline): SEHNR, FQNEAQ (reference sequence). The CDR3 region has the DNA TGTGCCACCTCGATCTCCTCTAGCACAGATACGCAGTATTTT. It encodes CATSISSSTDTQYF.

Turning to this clonotype: At one end the junction does not follow the germline gene, possibly because of a read error. The CDR3: CASGEGQLRENQYF. DNA of the CDR3: TGTGCCAGCGGAGAGGGACAGTTGAGGGAGAACCAGTACTTC. The gene calls are TRBV7-2 and TRBJ2-5; TRBD1 aligns across 7 bases. Germline assignment: CDR1 SGHTA and CDR2 FQGNSA. The length of the CDR3 is 14 residues.

This clonotype was counted many times. This sequence joins TRBV7-8 and TRBJ2-2; D perhaps matches TRBD1 (6 bases). Trimming shortened V by 3 bases and J by 1 base, and 9 bases separated the two germline ends. This CDR3 spans 15 amino acids. Looked up from germline, CDR1 is SGHVS and CDR2 is FQNEAQ. The CDR3 DNA sequence: TGTGCCAGCAGCTTCGAGACAGGGAACACCGGGGAGCTGTTTTTT. It codes for CASSFETGNTGELFF.

This clonotype has more than one count but fewer than ten. The rearrangement joins TRBV5-1 to TRBJ1-1; D unresolved. Germline CDR1 SGHRS, CDR2 YFSETQ. The CDR3 length is 14 residues. The V end was cut by 0 bases, the J end by 7 bases, with 13 bases between. The CDR3 sequence: CASSLVLGYGEAFF. The CDR3 DNA reads as TGCGCCAGCAGCTTGGTTTTGGGGTACGGTGAAGCTTTCTTT. The variable domain in full, with the rest retrieved from reference TRBV5-1 and TRBJ1-1, is KAGVTQTPRYLIKTRGQQVTLSCSPISGHRSVSWYQQTPGQGLQFLFEYFSETQRNKGNFPGRFSGRQFSNSRSEMNVSTLELGDSALYLCASSLVLGYGEAFFGQGTRLTVV.

The V gene is TRBV5-1, the J gene TRBJ2-2, with a weak D call TRBD1 (6 bases). Germline lookup yields CDR1 SGHRS and CDR2 YFSETQ. Deletions cut 2 bases from V and 5 bases from J, with 10 bases between. The CDR3 extends over 14 amino acids. Written as DNA, the CDR3 is TGCGCCAGCAGCTTATCAGGGACAACCGGGGAGCTGTTTTTT. As protein: CASSLSGTTGELFF.

V and J are TRBV6-5 and TRBJ2-1; D gene uncertain. The ends were cut back, 0 bases at V and 9 bases at J, with 12 bases in the middle. Per germline, CDR1 MNHEY and CDR2 SVGAGI. The CDR3 runs 14 residues. The CDR3 reads CASSYSIGDGEQFF. The CDR3 region has the DNA TGTGCCAGCAGTTACTCCATTGGAGACGGTGAGCAGTTCTTC.

The sample holds a few counts of this clonotype. This sequence joins TRBV7-9 and TRBJ1-1, with 7 bases aligning to TRBD1. CDR3 length: 15 amino acids. The germline CDR1 and CDR2 sequences are SEHNR and FQNEAQ (reference sequence). V gave up 3 bases and J gave up 0 bases; unmatched junction bases: 4. The CDR3 DNA sequence: TGTGCCAGCAGCTTCGTGACAGGGATGAACACTGAAGCTTTCTTT. Translating gives CASSFVTGMNTEAFF.

V usage is TRBV3-1 and J usage is TRBJ1-2, with no clear D. CDR1 and CDR2 from the germline V gene are LGHDT and YNNKEL (reference sequence). Trimming pared 3 bases from V and 0 bases from J, leaving 14 bases between. CDR3 length: 16 residues. CDR3 bases: TGTGCCAGCAGCCATGATTTGGCGGTGGCTAACTATGGCTACACCTTC. Its translation is CASSHDLAVANYGYTF.

A few counts support this clonotype. The V gene is TRBV27, the J gene TRBJ2-7; a possible D gene is TRBD1 (5 bases). Germline V lookup: CDR1 MNHEY, CDR2 SMNVEV (reference sequence). V lost 0 bases and J 3 bases, leaving 9 bases between the germline ends. The CDR3 runs 14 residues. For the CDR3, the DNA is TGTGCCAGCAGTTTATCGGTCCAGGGCTACGAGCAGTACGTC. As protein: CASSLSVQGYEQYV.

This clonotype was seen a handful of times. The chain couples TRBV11-1 to TRBJ2-1; TRBD1 matches 9 bases. The CDR3 consists of 16 residues. After removal of 5 bases from V and 8 bases from J, the junction contained 13 bases not matched to a gene. Germline assignment: CDR1 SGHAT and CDR2 FQDESV (reference sequence). DNA of the CDR3: TGTGCCAGCAGCCGGGACCCGGACAGGGGAATCTATGAGCAGTTCTTC. Its protein is CASSRDPDRGIYEQFF.

This chain uses TRBV4-1 with TRBJ1-2, with D tentatively TRBD1 (5 bases). The CDR3 contains 17 residues. Germline V gene data show CDR1 as MGHRA and CDR2 as YSYEKL. Between the trimmed V and J ends, which lost 2 bases and 4 bases, there was a span of 20 bases. Written as DNA, the CDR3 is TGCGCCAGCAGCCAACGAATTTCAGGGTTCGATATCTATGGCTACACCTTC. Protein product: CASSQRISGFDIYGYTF.

In its sample, this clonotype was seen a few times. The CDR3 DNA reads as TGTGCCAGCAGCCTGGGACAGGGAGCTGGAAACACCATATATTTT. Translated, it gives CASSLGQGAGNTIYF. The rearrangement uses TRBV5-5 and TRBJ1-3, with 9 bases matching TRBD1. The CDR3 runs 15 residues. Unmatched junction bases numbered 4, after V lost 4 bases and J lost 2 bases. CDR1 is SGHKS, CDR2 YYEKEE, per germline (reference sequence). The full variable domain, its missing parts supplied by reference TRBV5-5 and TRBJ1-3, is DAGVTQSPTHLIKTRGQQVTLRCSPISGHKSVSWYQQVLGQGPQFIFQYYEKEERGRGNFPDRFSARQFPNYSSELNVNALLLGDSALYLCASSLGQGAGNTIYFGEGSWLTVV.